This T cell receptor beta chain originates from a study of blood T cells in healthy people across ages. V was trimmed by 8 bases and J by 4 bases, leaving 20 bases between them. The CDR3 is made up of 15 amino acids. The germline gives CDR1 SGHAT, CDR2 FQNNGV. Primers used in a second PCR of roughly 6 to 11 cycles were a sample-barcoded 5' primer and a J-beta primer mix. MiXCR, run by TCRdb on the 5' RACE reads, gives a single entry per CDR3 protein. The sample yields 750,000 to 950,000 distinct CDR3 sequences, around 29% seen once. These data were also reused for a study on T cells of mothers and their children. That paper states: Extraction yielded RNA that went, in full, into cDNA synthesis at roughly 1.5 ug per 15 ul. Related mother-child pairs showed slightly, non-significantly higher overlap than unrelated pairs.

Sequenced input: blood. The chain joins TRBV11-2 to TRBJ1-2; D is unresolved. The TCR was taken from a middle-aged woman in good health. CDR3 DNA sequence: TGTGCCAGCCCCCCGAGGGAAGGGCAGGTCTATGGCTACACCTTC. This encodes CASPPREGQVYGYTF. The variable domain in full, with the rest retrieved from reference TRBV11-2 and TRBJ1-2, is EAGVAQSPRYKIIEKRQSVAFWCNPISGHATLYWYQQILGQGPKLLIQFQNNGVVDDSQLPKDRFSAERLKGVDSTLKIQPAKLEDSAVYLCASPPREGQVYGYTFGSGTRLTVV.